Each of the 7 T cell receptor beta chains below was sequenced from the same sample in a study of blood T cell repertoires in COVID-19. Produced via immunoSEQ multiplex PCR; TCRdb's table is partial and in-frame only. Counted here are around 190,000 clones, over 75% occurring once; the ten biggest clones make up roughly 9%. The source material was PBMCs or T cells enriched from blood (not recorded which). These TCRs come from a woman aged 18-35 years who had recovered from COVID-19.

The V call is TRBV7-9, the J call TRBJ2-6; D ambiguous. The germline gives CDR1 SEHNR, CDR2 FQNEAQ (reference sequence). The germline V and J ends were trimmed by 2 bases and 0 bases, with 11 bases remaining between them. There are 17 residues in the CDR3. CDR3 sequence: CASSLLSGASGANVLTF. The CDR3 DNA follows: TGTGCCAGCAGCTTACTTAGTGGTGCCTCTGGGGCCAACGTCCTGACTTTC. The variable domain in full, completed from reference TRBV7-9 and TRBJ2-6, reads DTGVSQNPRHKITKRGQNVTFRCDPISEHNRLYWYRQTLGQGPEFLTYFQNEAQLEKSRLLSDRFSAERPKGSFSTLEIQRTEQGDSAMYLCASSLLSGASGANVLTFGAGSRLTVL.

The rearrangement uses TRBV28 and TRBJ1-1; D perhaps matches TRBD1 (5 bases). The CDR3 runs 12 residues. CDR1 is MDHEN and CDR2 is SYDVKM in the germline V gene. V was clipped by 3 bases and J by 7 bases, with 9 bases between them. DNA for the CDR3: TGTGCCAGCAGTTTTGGGGGGTATGAAGCTTTCTTT. It is translated as CASSFGGYEAFF. The full variable domain, completed using reference TRBV28 and TRBJ1-1, is DVKVTQSSRYLVKRTGEKVFLECVQDMDHENMFWYRQDPGLGLRLIYFSYDVKMKEKGDIPEGYSVSREKKERFSLILESASTNQTSMYLCASSFGGYEAFFGQGTRLTVV.

This clone has just a few counts. The J gene is TRBJ2-7, the V gene TRBV7-2; 10 nucleotides match TRBD1. This CDR3 contains 15 residues. Germline V gives CDR1 SGHTA, CDR2 FQGNSA. V trimming: 5 bases; J trimming: 3 bases; junction bases outside the gene matches: 7. The CDR3 protein is CASSGRDRGIYEQYF. Here the CDR3 DNA reads TGTGCCAGCAGCGGCCGGGACAGGGGTATCTACGAGCAGTACTTC.

This chain connects TRBV27 to TRBJ2-7; TRBD2 aligns across 10 bases. CDR1 is MNHEY and CDR2 is SMNVEV in the germline V gene (reference sequence). J lost 3 bases, V lost 3 bases, and 2 bases had no gene match. This CDR3 contains 14 residues. The chain's CDR3 is CASSFSSGGYEQYF. CDR3 bases: TGTGCCAGCAGTTTCTCTAGCGGGGGCTACGAGCAGTACTTC.

This rearrangement joins TRBV6-5 to TRBJ2-7; 8 positions match TRBD1. Germline loops: CDR1 MNHEY, CDR2 SVGAGI. Trimming removed 7 bases from V and 6 bases from J; junction bases left unmatched: 14. The CDR3 contains 15 residues. The CDR3 loop reads CASTLKTGAEGEQYF. Here the CDR3 DNA reads TGTGCCAGCACTTTAAAGACAGGGGCTGAAGGCGAGCAGTACTTC.

The chain is built from TRBV5-5 and TRBJ1-6, with D uncertain. CDR3 size: 15 residues. The V gene's germline CDR1 is SGHKS and CDR2 YYEKEE (reference sequence). Trimming left V 0 bases short and J 7 bases short, with 11 bases between. This CDR3 reads CASSLGANENSPLHF. CDR3 in DNA: TGTGCCAGCAGCTTGGGAGCAAACGAAAATTCACCCCTCCACTTT. The whole variable domain, remainder taken from reference TRBV5-5 and TRBJ1-6, is DAGVTQSPTHLIKTRGQQVTLRCSPISGHKSVSWYQQVLGQGPQFIFQYYEKEERGRGNFPDRFSARQFPNYSSELNVNALLLGDSALYLCASSLGANENSPLHFGNGTRLTVT.

This chain joins TRBV5-4 and TRBJ1-4; TRBD1 is a possible D gene (5 bases). The V end was cut by 4 bases, the J end by 8 bases, with 15 bases between. The CDR3 totals 14 residues. In germline, CDR1 is SGHNT, CDR2 YYREEE (reference sequence). The DNA for the CDR3 is TGTGCCAGCAGCGTGGGCAGGGAGGTAGAAAAACTGTTTTTT. This gives the protein CASSVGREVEKLFF.